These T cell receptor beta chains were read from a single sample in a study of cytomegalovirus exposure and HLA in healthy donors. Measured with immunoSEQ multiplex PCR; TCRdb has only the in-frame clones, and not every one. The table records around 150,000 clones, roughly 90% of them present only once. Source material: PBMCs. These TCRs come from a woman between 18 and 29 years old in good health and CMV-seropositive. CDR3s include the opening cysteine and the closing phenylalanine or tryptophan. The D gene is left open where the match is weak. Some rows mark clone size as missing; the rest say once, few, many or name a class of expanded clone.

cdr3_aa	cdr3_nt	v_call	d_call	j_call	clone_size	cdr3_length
CSVEDGRGRSYGYTF	TGCAGCGTTGAAGATGGAAGGGGGCGAAGCTATGGCTACACCTTC	TRBV29-1	TRBD1	TRBJ1-2	NA	15
CASSYSLNYGYTF	TGTGCCAGCAGTTACTCCCTTAACTATGGCTACACCTTC	TRBV6-5	NA	TRBJ1-2	NA	13
CASSPAGRTDTQYF	TGTGCCAGCAGTCCAGCGGGACGGACAGATACGCAGTATTTT	TRBV6-6	TRBD2	TRBJ2-3	NA	14
CASSPGQGNTIYF	TGTGCCAGCAGCCCGGGACAGGGAAACACCATATATTTT	TRBV7-3	TRBD1	TRBJ1-3	NA	13
CASSELLSLGEQFF	TGTGCCAGCAGTGAACTCCTATCCCTCGGGGAGCAGTTCTTC	TRBV6-1	NA	TRBJ2-1	NA	14
CSVGGQREHYGYTF	TGCAGCGTTGGAGGACAGCGAGAACACTATGGCTACACCTTC	TRBV29-1	NA	TRBJ1-2	NA	14
CASSFLQGGSTEAFF	TGTGCCAGCAGCTTTTTACAGGGGGGGAGCACTGAAGCTTTCTTT	TRBV7-2	TRBD1	TRBJ1-1	NA	15
CATSRPTGAVDTQYF	TGTGCCACCAGCAGACCAACAGGGGCGGTAGATACGCAGTATTTT	TRBV15	TRBD1	TRBJ2-3	NA	15
CAWSTGSWETQYF	TGTGCCTGGAGCACGGGGTCGTGGGAGACCCAGTACTTC	TRBV30	NA	TRBJ2-5	NA	13
CASSEKGMDRLYSGNTIYF	TGTGCCAGCAGCGAAAAGGGAATGGACAGGCTGTACTCTGGAAACACCATATATTTT	TRBV6-1	TRBD1	TRBJ1-3	NA	19
CASSSTIAGGVDTQYF	TGTGCCAGCAGTTCTACAATAGCGGGAGGCGTCGATACGCAGTATTTT	TRBV28	TRBD2	TRBJ2-3	NA	16
CASSERGSTRSSYNEQFF	TGCGCCAGCTCGGAGCGGGGCTCGACTCGAAGCTCCTACAATGAGCAGTTCTTC	TRBV5-1	TRBD2	TRBJ2-1	NA	18
CASSGQDRGWETQYF	TGTGCCAGCAGTGGTCAGGACAGGGGTTGGGAGACCCAGTACTTC	TRBV25-1	TRBD1	TRBJ2-5	NA	15
CASIQANTEAFF	TGTGCCAGCATACAGGCAAACACTGAAGCTTTCTTT	TRBV6-1	NA	TRBJ1-1	NA	12
CASSSAGYEQFF	TGTGCCAGCAGTTCCGCGGGATATGAGCAGTTCTTC	TRBV27	NA	TRBJ2-1	NA	12
CASSNLAGNFNEQFF	TGTGCCAGCAGTAATTTAGCGGGAAACTTCAATGAGCAGTTCTTC	TRBV25-1	TRBD2	TRBJ2-1	NA	15
CSVPGLAETGELFF	TGCAGCGTTCCGGGGCTAGCGGAGACCGGGGAGCTGTTTTTT	TRBV29-1	TRBD2	TRBJ2-2	few	14
CASSLGLYQPQHF	TGTGCCAGCAGCTTAGGACTATATCAGCCCCAGCATTTT	TRBV7-9	NA	TRBJ1-5	few	13
CASSPTGRLTDTQYF	TGTGCCAGCTCACCAACAGGTAGATTGACAGATACGCAGTATTTT	TRBV18	NA	TRBJ2-3	once	15
CSSWGTARTDTQYF	TGCAGCAGCTGGGGGACTGCCCGCACAGATACGCAGTATTTT	TRBV29-1	NA	TRBJ2-3	once	14
CASSQADEQFF	TGTGCCAGCAGCCAAGCGGATGAGCAGTTCTTC	TRBV4-2	NA	TRBJ2-1	NA	11
CASSSAQGTPYEQYF	TGTGCCAGCTCATCTGCACAGGGGACACCCTACGAGCAGTACTTC	TRBV18	TRBD1	TRBJ2-7	NA	15
CASSLRRGGFYNEQFF	TGTGCCAGCAGCCTCCGTCGCGGGGGATTCTACAATGAGCAGTTCTTC	TRBV7-3	TRBD2	TRBJ2-1	NA	16
CASSLDRGSYEQYF	TGTGCCAGCAGCTTGGACAGGGGTAGCTACGAGCAGTACTTC	TRBV5-6	TRBD1	TRBJ2-7	NA	14
CASSTTYQETQYF	TGTGCCAGCAGTACTACGTACCAAGAGACCCAGTACTTC	TRBV7-2	NA	TRBJ2-5	NA	13
CASTGQKNQETQYF	TGTGCCAGCACGGGACAGAAAAACCAAGAGACCCAGTACTTC	TRBV19	TRBD1	TRBJ2-5	once	14
CASSSRDSSNQPQHF	TGTGCCAGCAGCTCCCGGGACAGTAGCAATCAGCCCCAGCATTTT	TRBV5-6	TRBD1	TRBJ1-5	NA	15
CASSEVAANEQFF	TGTGCCAGCAGTGAAGTAGCTGCCAATGAGCAGTTCTTC	TRBV25-1	NA	TRBJ2-1	NA	13
CASIRRTSNTGELFF	TGTGCCAGCATCAGGAGGACGTCGAACACCGGGGAGCTGTTTTTT	TRBV7-9	NA	TRBJ2-2	NA	15
CASSSGTGELFF	TGTGCCAGCTCATCGGGTACCGGGGAGCTGTTTTTT	TRBV18	NA	TRBJ2-2	NA	12
CASSFRSGASYGYTF	TGCGCCAGCAGCTTCAGGAGCGGGGCTAGTTATGGCTACACCTTC	TRBV5-1	NA	TRBJ1-2	NA	15
CASSLRGGPTYGYTF	TGTGCCAGCAGCCTAAGGGGAGGACCGACGTATGGCTACACCTTC	TRBV11-2	NA	TRBJ1-2	NA	15
CASSPIGNAGELFF	TGTGCCAGCTCCCCTATCGGGAATGCCGGGGAGCTGTTTTTT	TRBV19	NA	TRBJ2-2	few	14
CAIRSGGEQFF	TGTGCCATCAGGAGCGGCGGTGAGCAGTTCTTC	TRBV10-3	NA	TRBJ2-1	NA	11
CATSSPTGRAEETQYF	TGTGCCACTTCCTCCCCCACAGGCAGGGCCGAAGAGACCCAGTACTTC	TRBV18	NA	TRBJ2-5	NA	16
CASSPDRGGGYTF	TGTGCCAGTAGCCCAGACAGGGGCGGTGGCTACACCTTC	TRBV19	TRBD1	TRBJ1-2	NA	13
CASSQVGADSTDTQYF	TGCGCCAGCAGCCAAGTAGGAGCCGATAGCACAGATACGCAGTATTTT	TRBV4-1	NA	TRBJ2-3	NA	16
CSVQQGAGEKLFF	TGCAGCGTTCAACAGGGGGCGGGTGAAAAACTGTTTTTT	TRBV29-1	TRBD1	TRBJ1-4	NA	13
CASSKDRGRSINQPQHF	TGTGCCAGTAGTAAGGACAGGGGAAGGAGTATCAATCAGCCCCAGCATTTT	TRBV19	TRBD1	TRBJ1-5	NA	17
CASSVAGPGSRSSLNTEAFF	TGTGCCAGCAGCGTAGCTGGGCCAGGGTCTCGATCGAGTCTGAACACTGAAGCTTTCTTT	TRBV9	NA	TRBJ1-1	NA	20
CASSTLGGDGGTQYF	TGTGCCAGTAGTACCCTCGGGGGAGACGGGGGTACGCAGTATTTT	TRBV19	NA	TRBJ2-3	NA	15
CASSPGNYEQYF	TGCGCCAGCAGCCCGGGAAATTACGAGCAGTACTTC	TRBV4-1	NA	TRBJ2-7	NA	12
CASKGFDEQYF	TGTGCCAGCAAGGGGTTCGACGAGCAGTACTTC	TRBV2	NA	TRBJ2-7	NA	11
CAWSVMGWDSLNGYTF	TGTGCCTGGAGTGTAATGGGGTGGGACAGCCTAAATGGCTACACCTTC	TRBV30	TRBD1	TRBJ1-2	NA	16
CSVEGDTEAFF	TGCAGCGTTGAGGGCGACACTGAAGCTTTCTTT	TRBV29-1	NA	TRBJ1-1	NA	11
CASSWTFPGQGRSYEQYF	TGTGCCAGCAGCTGGACTTTTCCGGGACAGGGTCGGTCCTACGAGCAGTACTTC	TRBV5-8	TRBD1	TRBJ2-7	NA	18
CASSRTGTGSNQPQHF	TGTGCCAGCAGCCGAACCGGGACAGGTAGCAATCAGCCCCAGCATTTT	TRBV28	TRBD1	TRBJ1-5	NA	16
CASSHDYSEQYF	TGTGCCAGCTCGCATGATTACAGCGAGCAGTACTTC	TRBV18	NA	TRBJ2-7	NA	12